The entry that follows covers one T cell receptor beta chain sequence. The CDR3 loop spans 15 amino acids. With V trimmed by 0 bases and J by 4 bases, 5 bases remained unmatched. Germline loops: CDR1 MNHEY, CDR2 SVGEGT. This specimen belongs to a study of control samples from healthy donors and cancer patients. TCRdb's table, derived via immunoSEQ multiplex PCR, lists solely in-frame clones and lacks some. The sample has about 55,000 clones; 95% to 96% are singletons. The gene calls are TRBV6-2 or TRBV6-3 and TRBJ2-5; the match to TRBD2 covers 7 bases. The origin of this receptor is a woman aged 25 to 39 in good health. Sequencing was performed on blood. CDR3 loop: CASSYSREPGETQYF. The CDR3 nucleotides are TGTGCCAGCAGTTACTCGCGGGAGCCGGGAGAGACCCAGTACTTC.